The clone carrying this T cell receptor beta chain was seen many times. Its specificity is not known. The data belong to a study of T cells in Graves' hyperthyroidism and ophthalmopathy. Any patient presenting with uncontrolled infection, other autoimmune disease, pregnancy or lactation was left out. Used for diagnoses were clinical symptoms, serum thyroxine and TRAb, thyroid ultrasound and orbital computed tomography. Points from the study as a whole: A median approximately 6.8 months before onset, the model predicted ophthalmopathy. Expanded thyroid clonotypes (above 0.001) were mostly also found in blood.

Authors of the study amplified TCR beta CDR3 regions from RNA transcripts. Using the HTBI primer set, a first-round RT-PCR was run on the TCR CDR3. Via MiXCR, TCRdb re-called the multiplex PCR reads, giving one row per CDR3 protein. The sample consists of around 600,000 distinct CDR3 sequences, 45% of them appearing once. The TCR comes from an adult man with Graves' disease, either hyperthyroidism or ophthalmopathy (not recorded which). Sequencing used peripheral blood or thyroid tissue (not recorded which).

CDR3 region: CSASRDRGYEQYF. The DNA for the CDR3 is TGCAGTGCTAGCAGGGACAGGGGGTACGAGCAGTACTTC. The V call is TRBV20-1, the J call TRBJ2-7; TRBD1 agrees at 11 bases. The J segment lost 4 bases and the V segment lost 3 bases, leaving 2 bases of the junction unmatched. The CDR3 covers 13 residues. The germline gives CDR1 DFQATT, CDR2 SNEGSKA (reference sequence).